This T cell receptor beta chain was identified in a study of blood T cells in healthy people across ages (dated by TCRdb to between 2014 and 2017). At the level of the whole study: In model experiments, template switching captured about one uniquely barcoded TCR beta cDNA molecule for every two T cells. The donors were split into four age groups: young (average approximately 16 years), middle-aged (around 37), aged (more than 55) and long-lived (approximately 80). Age-related changes in TCR beta repertoire diversity were measured in the study by deep sequencing normalized with unique cDNA molecular identifiers. For two donors (one aged 18 to 29 and one aged 80 or older), the study analyzed two additional independent replicas of 1 million unique cDNA reads from the same blood draw.

Comment on this clonotype: Its antigen is unknown. At one of its ends the junction is not consistent with the germline gene, which may arise from a read error.

Donors were a few dozen systemically healthy Caucasian individuals from Russia aged roughly 6 to 90 years. Each donor gave roughly 11 milliliters of peripheral blood, drawn into EDTA-treated Vacutainer tubes. Ficoll-Paque density-gradient centrifugation was used to isolate PBMCs, with at least 6.5 million per sample. Trizol reagent was used to extract total RNA from PBMCs, with at least 6 micrograms per sample. The percentages of naive CD45RAhigh/CD27high T cells were determined by flow cytometry on a PBMC aliquot from every donor. Library preparation employed 5' RACE. The sequencer listed for this sample is Illumina HiSeq 2500. The second PCR ran for about 6 to 11 cycles and used a J-beta primer mix along with a sample-barcoded 5' primer. A unique molecular identifier was introduced onto each TCR beta cDNA molecule by a template-switch 5' adaptor carrying 12 random nucleotides. At least 2.5 million CDR3-containing paired-end reads were obtained from each sample. The Mint cDNA synthesis kit, primed by a TRBC-specific oligonucleotide, was used to synthesize first-strand cDNA from all RNA. After uracil-DNA glycosylase treatment, a first 18-cycle PCR used universal primers M1SS and BC2_uni_R on all cDNA. On the authors' methods: Normalization of each sample was performed by random selection of 1 million high-quality reads, each carrying a distinct molecular identifier. Instead of being binned into consensus sequences, reads with shared molecular identifiers were discarded. MiTCR, run with a Q25 quality threshold and the strictest error-elimination algorithm, handled CDR3 identification, clonotype clustering and error correction. Lower-bound total TCR beta diversity was estimated with a nonparametric unseen species model using Euler transformation. In-frame beta chains were kept once TCRdb had trimmed the public reads at Q25 with fastp and called clones with MiXCR. Every distinct CDR3 protein forms one entry, paired with its most common genes and DNA. The V and J calls and clone size are TCRdb's, not the authors'. The sample table lists 750,000 to 850,000 distinct CDR3 sequences, 20% to 25% of them with a count of one. The ten biggest clones cover under 4% of the sample.

Via the germline V gene, CDR1 is SGHTA and CDR2 FQGNSA. The CDR3 has 12 amino acids, counting the end cysteine and phenylalanine. Only the CDR3 DNA is retained, 36 bases long and in frame from the first base. Findings and caveats that apply to the study as a whole: Since profiling was done on bulk unsorted PBMCs, naive and antigen-experienced compartments could not be conclusively compared. A strong correlation was found between observed TCR beta diversity and the percentage of naive T cells measured by flow cytometry. The CMV infection status of donors was not known, potentially confounding age-related changes in expanded clonotypes. The long-lived group showed more naive CD4+ T cells, fewer expanded clones and increased TCR diversity than the aged group, suggesting age selection. Observed TCR beta diversity per million T cells fell roughly linearly with age, and a significant reduction was already apparent by age around 39. Total diversity estimates from one million sequenced T cells were considered lower bounds and underestimates.

The same sample was also studied in work on T cells of mothers and their children. As noted in the second study: Nine systemically healthy Caucasian individuals, comprising three mothers and their six children, were included as donors. cDNA synthesis consumed the entire amount of extracted RNA, loaded at approximately 1.6 ug RNA in each 15 ul reaction. Sample barcodes and 2-4 random nucleotides were added via the M1S primer in the second PCR. Each mother yielded over 10 million TCR beta CDR3 reads and each child a few million reads. TCR recombination output is similarly shaped by thymic selection in related and unrelated pairs, with a minor effect exerted by inherited differences. Normalized repertoire overlap was always found to be slightly, but never significantly, higher in related mother-child pairs than in unrelated mother-child pairs. No persistent microchimeric T cell clones were detected, at a sensitivity of 90 to 100 clones per million clonotypes. The study used deep NGS to compare TCR beta repertoires of mothers and children, seeking features distinguishing related mother-child pairs from unrelated individuals. The mean age was about 38 +/- 4 years for the mothers and about 10 +/- 4 years for the children. Libraries were sequenced on Illumina HiSeq 2000 with 100+100 nt paired-end reads after adapter ligation with NEBNext reagents. To avoid cross-contamination, the mother libraries and the child libraries were prepared a month apart and sequenced in separate runs. For each donor, between roughly 500,000 and 2,300,000 distinct TCR beta clonotypes were identified. Naive TCR beta clonotypes were estimated from low-frequency clonotypes matched to each donor's FACS-determined naive share, without sorting.

The sample taken for sequencing was blood. This receptor was taken from a boy between 10 and 17 years old in good health. The chain is encoded by TRBV7-2 joined to TRBJ2-3; 10 of the junction bases match TRBD2. The DNA sequence reads TGTGCCAGCAGCTTTCTAGGAACTAGCGGGGATTTT. Protein translation: CASSFLGTSGDF.